This TCR beta chain emerged from a study of T cell clonality in common variable immunodeficiency. The germline gives CDR1 SGHRS, CDR2 YFSETQ. This CDR3 has 14 residues. The ends lost 4 bases at V and 5 bases at J; junction bases unmatched: 5. Study conclusions and caveats: CVID subjects shared fewer TCRbeta clones than healthy controls did. Fewer deletions and N-nucleotide insertions were reportedly seen in common variable immunodeficiency TCR beta sequences.

A word on this clone: Its antigen remains unknown. The read is 3 residues too short to cover the CDR3 end, so that end is filled in from the germline J gene.

Patients had low serum IgG, IgA and/or IgM and specific antibody deficiency. Control and CVID samples contributed equal amounts of genomic DNA. TCRdb's table, derived via immunoSEQ multiplex PCR, lists solely in-frame clones and lacks some. The table lists approximately 30,000 clones, with no singletons. This chain uses TRBV5-1 with TRBJ2-3; 9 positions agree with TRBD1. Material: peripheral blood mononuclear cells. This sequence originates from a human donor with common variable immunodeficiency. The CDR3 region is CASSVGQGRDTQYF. Partial CDR3 DNA: TGCGCCAGCAGCGTGGGACAGGGTAGAGATACG.